The clone carrying this T cell receptor beta chain has a handful of counts. Input was approximately 2 ug genomic DNA, or all available if less. Sequencing used immunoSEQ multiplex PCR; TCRdb keeps in-frame clones, though not all of them. The data contain approximately 100,000 clones, approximately 80% of them seen just once; the ten biggest clones take up roughly 5.6%. This record comes from a study of glioma-infiltrating T cells after dendritic cell vaccination. This CDR3 comprises 14 residues. Germline CDR1 and CDR2: MDHEN and SYDVKM. Between the trimmed V and J ends, which lost 6 bases and 2 bases, there was a span of 10 bases.

The sample here was blood, taken before dendritic cell vaccination. This clonotype was obtained from a human donor with glioblastoma. The chain is built from TRBV28 and TRBJ2-2; perhaps TRBD1 as D (5 bases). This CDR3 reads CASRRQGNTGELFF. The CDR3 DNA reads as TGTGCCAGCAGGAGGCAGGGCAACACCGGGGAGCTGTTTTTT.